Listed below are T cell receptor beta chains from one sample, sequenced in a study of identical twins. TCRdb ran MiXCR on the 5' RACE reads and lists one entry per CDR3 protein. The table lists fewer than 500,000 distinct CDR3 sequences, 20% to 25% of them singletons. The sample also formed part of further work on T cells expressing NK-cell markers.

Sequenced sample: CD4+ T cells sorted from blood. The source is a woman aged 18 to 35 in good health. CDR3s include the opening cysteine and the closing phenylalanine or tryptophan. D genes are given only for firm matches. Not every row has a clone size; where given, it reads once, few, many or a size class.

j_gene | abundance | v_gene | d_gene | CDR3nt | CDR3aa
TRBJ2-2 | . | TRBV6-2/TRBV6-3 | . | TGTGCCGGAGGTAGCGTCCCCCGGGGTACCGGGGAGCTGTTTTTT | CAGGSVPRGTGELFF
TRBJ2-1 | . | TRBV6-1 | . | TGTGCCAGCCGCAAAGAGAGCTGGATGACTCCCTACAATGAGCAGTTCTTC | CASRKESWMTPYNEQFF
TRBJ2-1 | . | TRBV15 | . | TGTGCCACCAGGCAGGGGATAGAGTATGAGCAGTTCTTC | CATRQGIEYEQFF
TRBJ2-1 | few | TRBV19 | TRBD2 | TGTGCCAGTACACGAGTGGCTAGCGGGAGAAATGAGCAGTTCTTC | CASTRVASGRNEQFF
TRBJ2-3 | . | TRBV5-1 | . | TGCGCCAGCAGCTTTAACCGAGCGGCAGATACGCAGTATTTT | CASSFNRAADTQYF
TRBJ1-2 | . | TRBV27 | TRBD1 | TGTGCCAGCGGCGACAGGGTTGGCGGCTACACCTTC | CASGDRVGGYTF
TRBJ2-7 | . | TRBV5-1 | . | TGCGCCAGCAGCTTGGCGGCTTTCTCTCCCTCCGAGCAGTACTTC | CASSLAAFSPSEQYF
TRBJ2-7 | . | TRBV7-8 | . | TGTGCCAGCAGCTTCGCTGCTTCCGAGCAGTACTTC | CASSFAASEQYF
TRBJ1-1 | . | TRBV12-3/TRBV12-4 | TRBD1 | TGTGCCAGCAGTTTCAGGACAGGACTGGGCACTGAAGCTTTCTTT | CASSFRTGLGTEAFF
TRBJ2-2 | few | TRBV12-3/TRBV12-4 | . | TGTGCCAGCAGTTTATGGAGGCCCGGGGGCGGGGAGCTGTTTTTT | CASSLWRPGGGELFF
TRBJ2-1 | few | TRBV29-1 | . | TGCAGCGTTGGGTTAGGTAGAAATGAGCAGTTCTTC | CSVGLGRNEQFF
TRBJ2-3 | few | TRBV20-1 | TRBD1 | TGCAGTACACTCCTTGGGACAGTACCCACAGATACGCAGTATTTT | CSTLLGTVPTDTQYF
TRBJ2-7 | few | TRBV15 | . | TGTGCCACCAGCAGAGATCAGGGGCCATACTACGAGCAGTACTTC | CATSRDQGPYYEQYF
TRBJ2-7 | . | TRBV7-2 | TRBD1 | TGTGCCAGCAGCTTTGACAGGGAAGCCCGGGCGAAGTACTTC | CASSFDREARAKYF
TRBJ2-3 | . | TRBV29-1 | . | TGCAGCGTTGCCAGGACGACGCAGTATTTT | CSVARTTQYF
TRBJ2-7 | . | TRBV6-5 | . | TGTGCCAGCAGTTACTGGCAGGGCACCTACGAGCAGTACTTC | CASSYWQGTYEQYF
TRBJ2-1 | few | TRBV12-3/TRBV12-4 | . | TGTGCCAGCAGTGAAGTACGGGCCCTGACTAGGAACAATGAGCAGTTCTTC | CASSEVRALTRNNEQFF
TRBJ2-1 | few | TRBV2 | . | TGTGCCAGCAGTGAAGGGAGGGACTACAATGAGCAGTTCTTC | CASSEGRDYNEQFF
TRBJ2-3 | . | TRBV6-1 | TRBD2 | TGTGCCAGCAGTCCCGGGACTAGCGGAGTACAATCAAGCACAGATACGCAGTATTTT | CASSPGTSGVQSSTDTQYF
TRBJ1-2 | few | TRBV3-1 | TRBD1 | TGTGCCAGCAGCCAAGCCTCTGGGTCCAGGGGGAGCGGGATCACCTTC | CASSQASGSRGSGITF
TRBJ2-5 | few | TRBV12-3/TRBV12-4 | . | TGTGCCAGCAGCCAGGGGTTGGAAGTAGAGACCCAGTACTTC | CASSQGLEVETQYF
TRBJ1-1 | few | TRBV12-3/TRBV12-4 | TRBD1 | TGTGCCAGCAGCTTCATAGACAGGGTTGTGGCCGAAGCTTTCTTT | CASSFIDRVVAEAFF
TRBJ2-7 | . | TRBV12-5 | . | TGTGCTAGTGGTTTGGTACAGTCAGCAGCCTACGAGCAGTACTTC | CASGLVQSAAYEQYF
TRBJ2-7 | . | TRBV5-1 | . | TGCGCCAGCAGAAAGGGCAGGTACTACGAGCAGTACTTC | CASRKGRYYEQYF
TRBJ2-7 | many | TRBV7-9 | . | TGTGCCAGCAGCTGGGACGTAGTCTACGAGCAGTACTTC | CASSWDVVYEQYF
TRBJ2-1 | once | TRBV12-3/TRBV12-4 | TRBD2 | TGTGCCAGCAGAAATGGACAACCCAGCGGGGCTAATGAGCAGTTCTTC | CASRNGQPSGANEQFF
TRBJ2-1 | few | TRBV9 | TRBD2 | TGTGCCAGCAGCGTAGTAGGAGCGGGGGGTCTCAATGAGCAGTTCTTC | CASSVVGAGGLNEQFF
TRBJ1-2 | few | TRBV10-3 | . | TGTGCCATCAGTGCTAGGACAGACACTAACTATGGCTACACCTTC | CAISARTDTNYGYTF
TRBJ1-4 | few | TRBV29-1 | . | TGCAGCGCCACAAGGGGGTCGACTAATGAAAAACTGTTTTTT | CSATRGSTNEKLFF
TRBJ2-5 | . | TRBV6-1 | . | TGTGCCAGCAGATCCCCACCTGGACGAGGGGAGACCCAGTACTTC | CASRSPPGRGETQYF
TRBJ2-7 | . | TRBV2 | . | TGTGCCAGCAGTTCGGGACCTGCATTCTACGAGCAGTACTTC | CASSSGPAFYEQYF
TRBJ2-1 | . | TRBV6-4 | . | TGTGCCAGCAGTGCTCGCAGGGGGGGAGTAGGCTCCTACAATGAGCAGTTCTTC | CASSARRGGVGSYNEQFF
TRBJ2-3 | . | TRBV20-1 | . | TGCAGTGCGCAGAGAGAGCATACGCAGTATTTT | CSAQREHTQYF
TRBJ2-2 | . | TRBV5-5 | . | TGTGCCAGCAGCCGCACACCTCAGAACACCGGGGAGCTGTTTTTT | CASSRTPQNTGELFF
TRBJ2-5 | few | TRBV6-1 | . | TGTGCCAGCAGTGAAGGGACCATGCCCGAGGCAGAGACCCAGTACTTC | CASSEGTMPEAETQYF
TRBJ1-1 | . | TRBV9 | . | TGTGCCAGCAGCGTAGTCCCTGGGAGTTCTGAAGCTTTCTTT | CASSVVPGSSEAFF
TRBJ1-5 | . | TRBV10-3 | . | TGTGCCGCACAGGGTAGCGATCAGCCCCAGCATTTT | CAAQGSDQPQHF
TRBJ2-3 | . | TRBV18 | TRBD1 | TGTGCCAGCTCACCTAATACAGGGGGCGCATTAGATACGCAGTATTTT | CASSPNTGGALDTQYF
TRBJ1-5 | . | TRBV7-2 | . | TGTGCCAGCAGCCCAGAGGCTAATCAGCCCCAGCATTTT | CASSPEANQPQHF
TRBJ1-6 | few | TRBV27 | TRBD1 | TGTGCCAGCAGTTTAGCAGGGGGTGGTGGAAATTCACCCCTCCACTTT | CASSLAGGGGNSPLHF
TRBJ2-7 | few | TRBV10-3 | TRBD2 | TGTGCCATCAGTGAGTCGAGGGGAGCGGGACCTTCTTACGAGCAGTACTTC | CAISESRGAGPSYEQYF